Listed below are T cell receptor beta chains from one sample, sequenced in a study of T-cell reconstitution after alpha-beta-depleted transplantation in children. TCRdb re-called the PCR reads through MiXCR, storing one row per CDR3 protein. Of some 590,000 distinct CDR3 sequences listed, roughly a tenth are singletons. Material: PBMCs from the stem cell graft donor, obtained from the stem cell graft. Receptors were obtained from a human donor who donated a stem cell graft to a child with acute myeloid leukemia. Both conserved end residues are part of each CDR3. A D gene is named only where the DNA matches it firmly. Clone size, where shown, is once, few, many, or a class for clones that have expanded.

TRBJ2-1	-	TRBV18	few	TGTGCCAGCTCACCAGGTCTCCCGGGCGGAAGGGAGTTCTTC	CASSPGLPGGREFF
TRBJ2-1	-	TRBV7-9	few	TGTGCCAGCAGCGCACAGGGTTTCGATGAGCAGTTCTTC	CASSAQGFDEQFF
TRBJ1-3	TRBD1	TRBV29-1	many	TGCAGCGTTGGCCTTGGCTCAGGGGGCGGTGGAAACACCATATATTTT	CSVGLGSGGGGNTIYF
TRBJ1-2	-	TRBV19	-	TGTGCCAGTAGTATTCAGGGAAGCGGCTACACCTTC	CASSIQGSGYTF
TRBJ2-5	TRBD2	TRBV10-3	few	TGTGCCATCAGTCAAACCGGGACTAGCGGGAGTTTTGGAGAGACCCAGTACTTC	CAISQTGTSGSFGETQYF
TRBJ2-5	TRBD2	TRBV20-1	-	TGCAGTGCCCCTAGCGGGAGGGAGACCCAGTACTTC	CSAPSGRETQYF
TRBJ2-7	-	TRBV4-3	-	TGCGCCAGCAGCCAAGTAGGGGTGGGCGGCGAGCAGTACTTC	CASSQVGVGGEQYF
TRBJ2-1	TRBD2	TRBV28	-	TGTGCCAGCAGTTTATATCGAGCGGGAGGATACAATGAGCAGTTCTTC	CASSLYRAGGYNEQFF
TRBJ1-1	-	TRBV19	few	TGTGCCAGCACCGGTGAGACAGCTTCTCACCCTGAAGCTTTCTTT	CASTGETASHPEAFF
TRBJ1-2	-	TRBV29-1	-	TGCGGCGCCCGGTCGGGACTCTATGGCTACACCTTC	CGARSGLYGYTF
TRBJ2-1	TRBD2	TRBV6-2/TRBV6-3	many	TGTGCCAGCAGTCCCGGGACTAGTACCAATGAGCAGTTCTTC	CASSPGTSTNEQFF
TRBJ2-7	-	TRBV29-1	many	TGCGGGGCTTTGGCGGACGATGCCTACGAGCAGTACTTC	CGALADDAYEQYF
TRBJ2-5	-	TRBV20-1	few	TGCAGTGCTAGGAGGGCAGACCCCGCCCCGAGGGGGGTCCAAGAGACCCAGTACTTC	CSARRADPAPRGVQETQYF
TRBJ2-3	-	TRBV5-1	many	TGCGCCAGCAGCCGAGACAGGAGCACAGATACGCAGTATTTT	CASSRDRSTDTQYF
TRBJ2-3	TRBD2	TRBV11-2	many	TGTGCCAGCAGCTTAGTGGGAGGGCCCCCAGATACGCAGTATTTT	CASSLVGGPPDTQYF
TRBJ2-1	TRBD1	TRBV12-3/TRBV12-4	few	TGTGCCAGCAGGGGGACAGGCGTATCCTACAATGAGCAGTTCTTC	CASRGTGVSYNEQFF
TRBJ1-1	TRBD1	TRBV29-1	few	TGCAGCGTATCCACTGGGACAGGGCGGAACACTGAAGCTTTCTTT	CSVSTGTGRNTEAFF
TRBJ2-5	-	TRBV20-1	few	TGCAGTGCTCCGTCCCTTAGGGGGTACCAAGAGACCCAGTACTTC	CSAPSLRGYQETQYF
TRBJ2-1	TRBD2	TRBV29-1	-	TGCAGCGTTGACACCCAACTAGCGTCATCCTACAATGAGCAGTTCTTC	CSVDTQLASSYNEQFF
TRBJ1-4	-	TRBV29-1	-	TGCAGCGTTGAAGACAGGCAAACTAATGAAAAACTGTTTTTT	CSVEDRQTNEKLFF
TRBJ2-6	-	TRBV18	-	TGTGCCAGCTCACCACCAGCGACAGTCTCTGGGGCCAACGTCCTGACTTTC	CASSPPATVSGANVLTF
TRBJ2-1	TRBD1	TRBV20-1	-	TGCAGTGCCGGACCCCCAGGGGGTGATGAGCAGTTCTTC	CSAGPPGGDEQFF
TRBJ2-7	TRBD1	TRBV4-3	few	TGCGCCAGCAGCCAGGCTGGACAGGGCGACGAGCAGTACTTC	CASSQAGQGDEQYF
TRBJ2-1	-	TRBV7-8	-	TGTGCCAGCAGCGCCGGGAGCGGGTTGGGGCAGTTCTTC	CASSAGSGLGQFF
TRBJ2-3	-	TRBV20-1	many	TGCAGTGCTCTCGGACCAGATACGCAGTATTTT	CSALGPDTQYF
TRBJ2-2	TRBD2	TRBV27	few	TGTGCCAGCAGTTACTACGGGAGGGAAGGGGGAACCGGGGAGCTGTTTTTT	CASSYYGREGGTGELFF
TRBJ2-6	-	TRBV25-1	many	TGTGCCAGCAGTGAACGGGAGACCACTGGGGCCAACGTCCTGACTTTC	CASSERETTGANVLTF
TRBJ2-7	TRBD2	TRBV29-1	many	TGCAGCGTCGGGGGAGGGCTAGCGGGTTACACCTACGAGCAGTACTTC	CSVGGGLAGYTYEQYF
TRBJ1-5	TRBD1	TRBV5-1	-	TGCGCCAGCAGCTCGACAGGGGATTTGAATCAGCCCCAGCATTTT	CASSSTGDLNQPQHF
TRBJ1-1	-	TRBV18	-	TGTGCCAGCTCCCCGGCAGGGGTAGACACTGAAGCTTTCTTT	CASSPAGVDTEAFF
TRBJ2-3	TRBD1	TRBV24-1	many	TGTGCCACCAGTGATCCCGGGACAGGCGTCACAGATACGCAGTATTTT	CATSDPGTGVTDTQYF
TRBJ2-1	-	TRBV7-2	few	TGTGCCAGCGCCCCAGGGCGGCAAAACAATGAGCAGTTCTTC	CASAPGRQNNEQFF
TRBJ1-1	-	TRBV9	few	TGTGCCAGCAGCGTAGAGCAGGACACTGAAGCTTTCTTT	CASSVEQDTEAFF
TRBJ2-1	TRBD2	TRBV5-1	-	TGCGCCAGCAGCCCGGGACTAGCGGGCCCGACTACCTACAATGAGCAGTTCTTC	CASSPGLAGPTTYNEQFF
TRBJ2-3	-	TRBV7-2	-	TGTGCCAGCAGCTCCATGAGGAGCACAGATACGCAGTATTTT	CASSSMRSTDTQYF
TRBJ2-1	-	TRBV3-1	many	TGTGCCAGCAGCCAAGAGGGCTCGCAGTTCTTC	CASSQEGSQFF
TRBJ2-4	-	TRBV4-3	many	TGCGCCAGCAGCCAAGAGGATAACCGGGACATCCAGTACTTC	CASSQEDNRDIQYF
TRBJ2-3	TRBD2	TRBV25-1	-	TGTGCCAGCAGTGAATATCGAAGCGGGAGGGGTTATGAAGATACGCAGTATTTT	CASSEYRSGRGYEDTQYF
TRBJ2-7	TRBD2	TRBV7-2	many	TGTGCCAGCAGCCCTAGCGTACTAGCGGCCTCTCGGGGCGAGCAGTACTTC	CASSPSVLAASRGEQYF
TRBJ2-3	TRBD2	TRBV20-1	-	TGCAGTGCTATATCCGGACTAGCGGGGGAGGGTGGGGTTAGTGCAGATACGCAGTATTTT	CSAISGLAGEGGVSADTQYF
TRBJ2-1	TRBD2	TRBV9	many	TGTGCCAGCAGCGCAGGACTAGCGCCCTACAATGAGCAGTTCTTC	CASSAGLAPYNEQFF